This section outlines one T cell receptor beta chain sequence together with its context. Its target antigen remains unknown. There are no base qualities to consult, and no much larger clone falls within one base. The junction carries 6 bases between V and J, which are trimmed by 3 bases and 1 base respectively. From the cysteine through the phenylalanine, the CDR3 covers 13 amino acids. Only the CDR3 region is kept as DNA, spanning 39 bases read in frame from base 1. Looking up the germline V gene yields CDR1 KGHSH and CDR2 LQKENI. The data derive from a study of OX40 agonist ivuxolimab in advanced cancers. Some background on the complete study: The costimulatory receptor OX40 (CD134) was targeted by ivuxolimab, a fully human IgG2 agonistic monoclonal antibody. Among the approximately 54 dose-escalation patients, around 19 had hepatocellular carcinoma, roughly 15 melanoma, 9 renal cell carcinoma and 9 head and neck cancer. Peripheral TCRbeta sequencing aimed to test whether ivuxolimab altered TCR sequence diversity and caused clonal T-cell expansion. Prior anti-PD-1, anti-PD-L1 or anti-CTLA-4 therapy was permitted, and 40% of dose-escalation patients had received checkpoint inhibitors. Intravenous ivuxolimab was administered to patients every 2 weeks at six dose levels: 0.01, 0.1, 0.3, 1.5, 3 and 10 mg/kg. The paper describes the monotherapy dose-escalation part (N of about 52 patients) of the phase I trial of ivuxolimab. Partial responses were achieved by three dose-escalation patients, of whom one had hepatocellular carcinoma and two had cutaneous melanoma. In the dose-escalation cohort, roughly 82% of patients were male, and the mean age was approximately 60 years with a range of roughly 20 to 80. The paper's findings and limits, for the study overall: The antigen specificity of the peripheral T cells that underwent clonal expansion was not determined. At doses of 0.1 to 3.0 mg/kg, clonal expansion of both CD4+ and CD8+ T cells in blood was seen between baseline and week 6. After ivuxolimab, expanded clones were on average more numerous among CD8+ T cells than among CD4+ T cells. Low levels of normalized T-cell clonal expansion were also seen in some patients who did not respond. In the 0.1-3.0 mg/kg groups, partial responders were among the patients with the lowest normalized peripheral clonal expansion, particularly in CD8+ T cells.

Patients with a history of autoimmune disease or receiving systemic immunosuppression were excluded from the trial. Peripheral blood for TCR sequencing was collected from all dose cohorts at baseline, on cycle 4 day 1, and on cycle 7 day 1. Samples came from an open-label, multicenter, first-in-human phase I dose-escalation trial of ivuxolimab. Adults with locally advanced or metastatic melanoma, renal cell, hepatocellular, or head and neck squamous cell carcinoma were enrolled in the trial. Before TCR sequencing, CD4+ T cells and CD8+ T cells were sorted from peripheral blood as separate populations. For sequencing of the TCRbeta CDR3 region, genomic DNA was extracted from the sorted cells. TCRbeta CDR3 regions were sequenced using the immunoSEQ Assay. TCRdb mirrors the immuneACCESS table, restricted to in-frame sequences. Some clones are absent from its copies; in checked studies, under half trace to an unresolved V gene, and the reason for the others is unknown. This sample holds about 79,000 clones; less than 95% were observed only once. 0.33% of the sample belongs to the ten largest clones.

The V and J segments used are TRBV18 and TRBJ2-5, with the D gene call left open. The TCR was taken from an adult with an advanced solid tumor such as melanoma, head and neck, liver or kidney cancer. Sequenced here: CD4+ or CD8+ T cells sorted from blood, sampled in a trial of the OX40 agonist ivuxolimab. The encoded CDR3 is CASSPPSQETQYF. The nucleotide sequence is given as TGTGCCAGCTCACCCCCCTCCCAAGAGACCCAGTACTTC. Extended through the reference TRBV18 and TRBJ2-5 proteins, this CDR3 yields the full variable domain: NAGVMQNPRHLVRRRGQEARLRCSPMKGHSHVYWYRQLPEEGLKFMVYLQKENIIDESGMPKERFSAEFPKEGPSILRIQQVVRGDSAAYFCASSPPSQETQYFGPGTRLLVL.